The next 30 T cell receptor beta chains were all read from a single sample in a study of a mutant IDH1 vaccine in newly diagnosed glioma (TCRdb year 2021). Interpreted using the paper, the time point label stands for: week 23, last vaccination. Each vaccine dose, consisting of 300 ug of a 20-mer mutant IDH1 peptide in Montanide, was administered subcutaneously with topical imiquimod. The library was obtained by the immunoSEQ multiplex PCR assay. Sourced from immuneACCESS, this table was stored by TCRdb with only in-frame sequences that have V and J called. A share of the clones is absent; for the studies checked, an unresolved V gene accounts for under half, and the remainder has no known explanation. The sample table contains about 81,000 clones; only one count was recorded for 75% to 85% of them. The top ten clonotypes cover approximately 2% of the sample. Their antigens are not known. Sequencing was performed on PBMCs, taken from a glioma patient whose treatment included an IDH1 peptide vaccine. The source of these receptors is a man aged 25 to 45 with glioma. Some clones in this sample may be carry-over from other donors' samples.

V is TRBV5-4 and J is TRBJ1-2; D not certain. Germline lookup yields CDR1 SGHNT and CDR2 YYREEE (reference sequence). The CDR3 covers 14 residues. The V and J ends lost 2 bases and 1 base respectively, with 9 bases between them. CDR3 coding DNA: TGTGCCAGCAGCTTAGGAGGCTTTAACTATGGCTACACCTTC. Translated, it gives CASSLGGFNYGYTF.

The gene calls are TRBV5-1 and TRBJ2-2; perhaps TRBD1 as D (6 bases). From germline, CDR1 is SGHRS and CDR2 YFSETQ. The CDR3 has 14 residues. Trimming shortened V by 4 bases and J by 8 bases, and 15 bases separated the two germline ends. CDR3 bases: TGCGCCAGCAGCCCACCTTCCAGGGGTGGGGAGCTGTTTTTT. Translating gives CASSPPSRGGELFF.

CDR3 in amino acids: CASSPRVTGFANQPQHF. CDR3 in DNA: TGCGCCAGCAGCCCCAGGGTCACAGGGTTCGCCAATCAGCCCCAGCATTTT. This chain joins TRBV4-1 and TRBJ1-5, with D perhaps TRBD1 (6 bases). The V end lost 4 bases, the J end lost 3 bases, and 19 bases lay between the germline ends. The CDR3 is 17 amino acids. The germline V gene encodes CDR1 MGHRA and CDR2 YSYEKL.

The J gene is TRBJ1-4, the V gene TRBV7-2; D not resolved. Germline loops: CDR1 SGHTA, CDR2 FQGNSA. The CDR3 contains 14 residues. V lost 5 bases, J lost 2 bases, and 9 bases lay in between. The CDR3 region has the DNA TGTGCCAGCAGCCTGGGTTCGACTAATGAAAAACTGTTTTTT. Translated, it gives CASSLGSTNEKLFF.

The rearrangement uses TRBV9 and TRBJ2-4; 8 bases fit TRBD1. The germline CDR1 and CDR2 sequences are SGDLS and YYNGEE. The CDR3 sequence is 13 residues long. Trimming removed 0 bases from V and 7 bases from J; junction bases left unmatched: 0. CDR3 residues: CASSVGQGNIQYF. The CDR3 bases are TGTGCCAGCAGCGTAGGACAGGGGAACATTCAGTACTTC.

The chain joins TRBV5-1 to TRBJ2-1; the D gene is possibly TRBD2 (5 bases). Trimming pared 7 bases from V and 8 bases from J, leaving 19 bases between. Germline CDR1 and CDR2: SGHRS and YFSETQ. The CDR3 totals 14 residues. CDR3 in amino acids: CASLRGSPNDEQFF. The CDR3 DNA is TGCGCCAGCCTCCGGGGAAGCCCAAACGATGAGCAGTTCTTC. The variable domain in full, completed from reference TRBV5-1 and TRBJ2-1, reads KAGVTQTPRYLIKTRGQQVTLSCSPISGHRSVSWYQQTPGQGLQFLFEYFSETQRNKGNFPGRFSGRQFSNSRSEMNVSTLELGDSALYLCASLRGSPNDEQFFGPGTRLTVL.

The V gene is TRBV4-1, the J gene TRBJ2-7; 7 nucleotides align to TRBD2. This CDR3 has 15 amino acids. Germline V lookup: CDR1 MGHRA, CDR2 YSYEKL. V lost 4 bases and J lost 1; bases outside the gene matches: 7. CDR3 bases: TGCGCCAGCAGCCGGGGAGGGCCACCTTCCTACGAGCAGTACTTC. This codes for CASSRGGPPSYEQYF.

The rearrangement links TRBV9 to TRBJ1-1, with D possibly matching TRBD1 (5 bases). V dropped 4 bases and J dropped 8 bases, with 15 bases sitting between them. In germline, CDR1 is SGDLS, CDR2 YYNGEE. The CDR3 is 13 residues long. CDR3 in DNA: TGTGCCAGCAGCTCACGGGGCCGGCAGGAAGCTTTCTTT. Translated: CASSSRGRQEAFF.

This chain joins TRBV10-3 and TRBJ1-2, with TRBD1 as a possible D gene (6 bases). V lost 6 bases, J lost 7 bases, and 9 bases lay in between. The length of the CDR3 is 11 residues. Germline V gene data show CDR1 as ENHRY and CDR2 as SYGVKD. The CDR3 here is CAIRDSIGYTF. CDR3 coding DNA: TGTGCCATCAGGGACAGTATTGGCTACACCTTC.

CDR3 protein: CASLNGWSTEAFF. In DNA, the CDR3 is TGTGCCAGTCTCAACGGTTGGAGCACTGAAGCTTTCTTT. The chain uses TRBV19 and TRBJ1-1; D not certain. Trimming took off 8 bases at V and 4 bases at J, with 14 bases between the two ends. The germline CDR1 and CDR2 sequences are LNHDA and SQIVND (reference sequence). The CDR3 spans 13 residues. Drawing the rest from reference TRBV19 and TRBJ1-1, the complete variable domain is DGGITQSPKYLFRKEGQNVTLSCEQNLNHDAMYWYRQDPGQGLRLIYYSQIVNDFQKGDIAEGYSVSREKKESFPLTVTSAQKNPTAFYLCASLNGWSTEAFFGQGTRLTVV.

V gene TRBV6-5 combines with J gene TRBJ2-7; D is possibly TRBD1 (5 bases). CDR3 length equals 14 residues. Germline CDR1 is MNHEY and CDR2 is SVGAGI. V was trimmed by 2 bases and J by 0 bases, leaving 8 bases between them. In nucleotides, the CDR3 is TGTGCCAGCAGTTACAGACAGTCCTCCTACGAGCAGTACTTC. This translates into CASSYRQSSYEQYF.

This clone is a singleton in its sample. The rearrangement links TRBV27 to TRBJ2-4; possible D gene TRBD2, 5 bases. There are 15 residues in the CDR3. V was clipped by 5 bases and J by 1 base, with 12 bases between them. Looked up from germline, CDR1 is MNHEY and CDR2 is SMNVEV (reference sequence). In nucleotides, the CDR3 is TGTGCCAGCAGTCCTAGAGCGGTGGCCAAAAACATTCAGTACTTC. This codes for CASSPRAVAKNIQYF.

The rearrangement joins TRBV7-6 to TRBJ2-3, with TRBD2 matching over 8 bases. Germline V gives CDR1 SGHVS, CDR2 FNYEAQ. This CDR3 comprises 16 residues. V gave up 0 bases and J gave up 1 base; unmatched junction bases: 3. This CDR3 is CASSLASGVRTDTQYF. The DNA for the CDR3 is TGTGCCAGCAGCTTAGCTAGCGGGGTTCGCACAGATACGCAGTATTTT.

The CDR3 here is CAISVNRDTGELFF. DNA for the CDR3: TGTGCCATCAGTGTAAACAGGGACACCGGGGAGCTGTTTTTT. This chain connects TRBV10-3 to TRBJ2-2, with TRBD1 as a possible D gene (6 bases). In germline, CDR1 is ENHRY, CDR2 SYGVKD. The CDR3 contains 14 residues. Trimming shortened V by 4 bases and J by 3 bases, and 9 bases separated the two germline ends.

The chain has TRBV9 and TRBJ1-6; D possibly corresponds to TRBD1 (6 bases). Per the germline V gene, CDR1 is SGDLS and CDR2 is YYNGEE. CDR3 length: 14 residues. The V gene lost 3 bases and the J gene lost 6 bases, with 10 bases spanning the gap. The CDR3 sequence is CASSGTGSNSPLHF. As DNA, the CDR3 is TGTGCCAGCAGCGGTACAGGGAGTAATTCACCCCTCCACTTT.

The rearrangement links TRBV27 to TRBJ2-7, with 7 positions matching TRBD1. Trimming cost V 6 bases and J 2 bases; bases outside gene matches: 10. Germline CDR1 reads MNHEY; CDR2 reads SMNVEV (reference sequence). CDR3 length equals 15 residues. The CDR3 sequence: CASRSIRDRPYEQYF. DNA of the CDR3: TGTGCCAGCAGGAGCATCCGGGACAGACCCTACGAGCAGTACTTC.

The V call is TRBV9, the J call TRBJ1-3, with D hard to call. Trimming removed 0 bases at V and 7 bases at J, with 17 bases between. The CDR3 is made up of 16 amino acids. Germline V CDR1 and CDR2: SGDLS, YYNGEE. This CDR3 reads CASSVAPGGELNTIYF. The CDR3 nucleotides read TGTGCCAGCAGCGTAGCACCTGGCGGGGAGTTGAACACCATATATTTT.

The chain couples TRBV15 to TRBJ1-1; tentatively, D is TRBD1 (6 bases). CDR1 is LNHNV and CDR2 is YYDKDF in the germline V gene (reference sequence). The germline V and J ends were trimmed by 1 base and 6 bases, with 15 bases remaining between them. This CDR3 has 15 amino acids. The chain's CDR3 is CATSRGTGYLSEAFF. Here the CDR3 DNA reads TGTGCCACCAGCAGAGGTACAGGGTACTTGTCTGAAGCTTTCTTT. Based on the CDR3 plus reference TRBV15 and TRBJ1-1, the full variable domain is DAMVIQNPRYQVTQFGKPVTLSCSQTLNHNVMYWYQQKSSQAPKLLFHYYDKDFNNEADTPDNFQSRRPNTSFCFLDIRSPGLGDTAMYLCATSRGTGYLSEAFFGQGTRLTVV.

The chain joins TRBV18 to TRBJ1-1; 7 bases fit TRBD1. V shed 4 bases and J 4 bases; nucleotides not matched to a gene: 24. This CDR3 is built from 20 residues. The V gene's germline CDR1 is KGHSH and CDR2 LQKENI. In nucleotides, the CDR3 is TGTGCCAGCTCACAGGGAGACCGCCCGGAAACAGGGGTGTGGAGCACTGAAGCTTTCTTT. Translated, it gives CASSQGDRPETGVWSTEAFF. Complete variable domain (other parts from reference TRBV18 and TRBJ1-1): NAGVMQNPRHLVRRRGQEARLRCSPMKGHSHVYWYRQLPEEGLKFMVYLQKENIIDESGMPKERFSAEFPKEGPSILRIQQVVRGDSAAYFCASSQGDRPETGVWSTEAFFGQGTRLTVV.

The rearrangement links TRBV6-1 to TRBJ1-3; D remains unclear. Germline assignment: CDR1 MNHNS and CDR2 SASEGT. This CDR3 has 14 amino acids. The V end lost 8 bases, the J end lost 0 bases, and 11 bases lay between the germline ends. The CDR3 region has the DNA TGTGCCAGCCAACAGAAGACCTCTGGAAACACCATATATTTT. Encoded protein: CASQQKTSGNTIYF.

The chain recombines TRBV4-1 with TRBJ2-2, with 11 bases lining up with TRBD2. CDR3 size: 17 residues. Trimming took 3 bases from V and 5 from J; bases not matched to a gene: 8. Per germline, CDR1 MGHRA and CDR2 YSYEKL. CDR3 protein: CASSHLAGGVVTGELFF. As DNA, the CDR3 is TGCGCCAGCAGCCACTTAGCGGGAGGGGTCGTGACCGGGGAGCTGTTTTTT.

The CDR3 is CASSGQTGPGQPQHF. In DNA form, the CDR3 reads TGTGCCAGTAGTGGACAGACAGGGCCGGGCCAGCCCCAGCATTTT. The chain has TRBV19 and TRBJ1-5; 7 bases match TRBD1. Germline V gene sequence: CDR1 LNHDA, CDR2 SQIVND (reference sequence). Trimming at V came to 5 bases and at J to 7 bases, leaving 11 bases not matched to a gene. The CDR3 length is 15 residues.

V usage is TRBV7-8 and J usage is TRBJ2-1, with D unclear. This CDR3 spans 13 amino acids. V was trimmed by 3 bases and J by 9 bases, leaving 12 bases between them. Per the germline V gene, CDR1 is SGHVS and CDR2 is FQNEAQ. CDR3 sequence: CASSLWLVGEQFF. The CDR3 coding sequence is TGTGCCAGCAGCTTGTGGCTGGTAGGTGAGCAGTTCTTC.

The V gene is TRBV2, the J gene TRBJ1-5; tentatively, D is TRBD1 (6 bases). Trimming removed 8 bases at V and 7 bases at J, with 15 bases between. This CDR3 is built from 13 residues. Germline-derived CDR1 and CDR2 are SNHLY and FYNNEI. CDR3: CASVQGGGQPQHF. CDR3 coding DNA: TGTGCCAGCGTGCAGGGAGGGGGACAGCCCCAGCATTTT.

The chain carries TRBV27 and TRBJ2-7; no firm D call. Germline lookup yields CDR1 MNHEY and CDR2 SMNVEV (reference sequence). V shed 8 bases and J shed 2 bases, with 13 bases lying between them. This CDR3 has 13 amino acids. Written as DNA, the CDR3 is TGTGCCAGCGCACCCACCATTGCCTACGAGCAGTACTTC. Encoded protein: CASAPTIAYEQYF.

This clone occurred once. This chain links TRBV7-9 with TRBJ1-6, with 7 nucleotides matching TRBD1. The CDR3 runs to 14 residues. The germline V gene has CDR1 SEHNR and CDR2 FQNEAQ (reference sequence). Trimming cost V 3 bases and J 5 bases; bases outside gene matches: 1. In DNA, the CDR3 is TGTGCCAGCAGCTTCCAGGGGGATAATTCACCCCTCCACTTT. Its translation: CASSFQGDNSPLHF.

The chain's CDR3 is CASSSGLTNEKLFF. The CDR3 DNA is TGTGCCAGCAGCTCCGGACTGACTAATGAAAAACTGTTTTTT. The V gene is TRBV7-9, the J gene TRBJ1-4; no clear D. The germline gives CDR1 SEHNR, CDR2 FQNEAQ (reference sequence). CDR3 length: 14 residues. Trimming removed 4 bases at V and 2 bases at J, with 8 bases between.

The chain uses TRBV6-5 and TRBJ2-7; a weak D match, TRBD1 (7 bases). The germline V gene encodes CDR1 MNHEY and CDR2 SVGAGI. The CDR3 extends over 15 amino acids. The germline V and J ends were trimmed by 6 bases and 0 bases, with 15 bases remaining between them. CDR3 residues: CASSSQGGSSYEQYF. The CDR3 DNA reads TGTGCCAGCAGCTCGCAGGGGGGAAGCTCCTACGAGCAGTACTTC.

A single count supports this clone. The rearrangement links TRBV27 to TRBJ2-2, with 7 bases lining up with TRBD2. In germline, CDR1 is MNHEY, CDR2 SMNVEV (reference sequence). The length of the CDR3 is 14 residues. V was clipped by 6 bases and J by 3 bases; unmatched bases: 4. CDR3: CASRRGGDTGELFF. As DNA, the CDR3 is TGTGCCAGCAGAAGGGGAGGGGACACCGGGGAGCTGTTTTTT.

A few counts support this clone. V and J are TRBV29-1 and TRBJ2-2; 12 nucleotides agree with TRBD2. The CDR3 length is 13 residues. CDR1 is SQVTM, CDR2 ANQGSEA, per germline. The J segment lost 6 bases and the V segment lost 7 bases, leaving 3 bases of the junction unmatched. The CDR3 DNA reads as TGCAGCGCCCTAGCGGGAGGGTCCGGGGAGCTGTTTTTT. Translating gives CSALAGGSGELFF.